The present TCR beta chain was sequenced within a study of blood T cell repertoires in COVID-19. Study background: Spain, Italy and the United States supplied samples that represented acute and convalescent COVID-19. T cells, B-cell-depleted T cells, or PBMCs provided the cDNA or gDNA that served as material.

V dropped 2 bases and J dropped 3 bases, with 11 bases sitting between them. The CDR3 length is 15 residues. Germline lookup yields CDR1 SGHTA and CDR2 FQGTGA. Per the authors' pipeline: For nucleated cells, counts were estimated from reference gene primer amplification. Sequencing was performed with immunoSEQ multiplex PCR; in TCRdb, only in-frame clones are kept and a portion is missing. V, J and clone size were drawn from that table, and D and trimming were deduced from the DNA. In the table there are about 47,000 clones, around 83% of which are singletons. The rearrangement links TRBV7-3 to TRBJ2-1; weak D call: TRBD1 (6 bases). The source of this sequence is a man aged 70-80 years with active COVID-19. The sequenced material came from peripheral blood. CDR3 in amino acids: CASSLLTTGYNEQFF. CDR3 sequence (DNA): TGTGCCAGCAGCTTACTTACGACAGGCTACAATGAGCAGTTCTTC.